This TCR beta chain stems from a study of somatic mutations in cytotoxic T cells in rheumatoid arthritis. Whole-study context: Peripheral blood samples of approximately 27 ml EDTA were taken from patients directly after diagnosis and before treatment.

Sequenced by immunoSEQ multiplex PCR; TCRdb stores in-frame clones only, minus some. The sample contains about 23,000 clones, about four fifths of which appear only once. As regards this clone: Its antigen is not identified.

Whole-study findings and limits: Per patient, the largest CD8+ clone was found to exceed 20% of CD8+ cells in about an eighth of the roughly 60 cases. The antigen targets of the expanded CD8+ clones lacked identification.

What was sequenced was CD8+ T cells sorted from blood. The origin of this receptor is an adult with rheumatoid arthritis.

CDR3 residues: CAWNAGLEQYF. The CDR3 nucleotides are TGTGCCTGGAATGCCGGCTTGGAGCAGTACTTC. The chain recombines TRBV30 with TRBJ2-7, with unresolved D. The CDR3 has 11 residues. The V and J ends lost 4 bases and 7 bases respectively, with 11 bases between them. Germline lookup yields CDR1 GTSNPN and CDR2 SVGIG (reference sequence).